The 10 T cell receptor beta chains presented below share a single source sample, sequenced in a study of human T cells and chemical hapten exposure (dated by TCRdb to the early 2020s). The time point label for this specimen denotes: healthy volunteer bleed at 2 weeks. Unfractionated whole blood was collected in Tempus Blood RNA tubes, and total RNA was extracted from that blood. Libraries were made using RACE. Sequencer: NextSeq 500. TCRdb handled the public reads itself, with Q25 trimming in fastp and clone calling in MiXCR, and kept productive beta chains. Entries that share a CDR3 protein sequence are merged under the most common genes and DNA. In all, the sample holds just over 90,000 distinct CDR3 sequences, and about 10% of those were seen once. The ten largest clones take up 2.9% of the sample. Sequenced: whole blood. These receptors all come from a female donor in good health. Some clones in this sample may be carry-over from other donors' samples.

The V gene is TRBV7-2, the J gene TRBJ2-7; TRBD2 is a possible D gene (5 bases). The CDR3 totals 13 residues. CDR1 and CDR2 from the germline V gene are SGHTA and FQGNSA. Trimming cost V 1 base and J 7 bases, with 11 bases left between them. Here the CDR3 reads CASSLGTVPEQYF. CDR3 nucleotide sequence: TGTGCCAGCAGCTTAGGGACTGTCCCGGAGCAGTACTTC.

The CDR3, as DNA: TGTGCCAGCAGTCCTTTCAGGACAGGGGTCGTGAATGAGCAGTTCTTC. As protein: CASSPFRTGVVNEQFF. This chain uses TRBV6-1 with TRBJ2-1; TRBD1 matches 9 bases. The CDR3 is made up of 16 amino acids. Germline CDR1 is MNHNS and CDR2 is SASEGT. Trimming cost V 5 bases and J 7 bases; bases outside gene matches: 12.

The chain is built from TRBV2 and TRBJ2-1; D gene unclear. This CDR3 region has 13 residues. Trimming took off 3 bases at V and 4 bases at J, with 7 bases between the two ends. Germline V CDR1 and CDR2: SNHLY, FYNNEI. CDR3 sequence reads: CASSEVTYNEQFF. As DNA, the CDR3 is TGTGCCAGCAGTGAGGTCACTTACAATGAGCAGTTCTTC.

Many counts were recorded for this clonotype. The chain employs TRBV19 and TRBJ2-5, with D unclear. The CDR3 loop spans 12 amino acids. The germline CDR1 and CDR2 sequences are LNHDA and SQIVND (reference sequence). Trimming took 3 bases from V and 4 from J, leaving 6 bases between them. The CDR3 DNA sequence: TGTGCCAGTAGTATCCGGTCAGAGACCCAGTACTTC. Protein product: CASSIRSETQYF.

This clonotype was counted a few times. This chain joins TRBV9 and TRBJ2-3, with a tentative D call TRBD2 (6 bases). This CDR3 has 14 amino acids. Germline V gene sequence: CDR1 SGDLS, CDR2 YYNGEE. Trimming took off 4 bases at V and 1 base at J, with 10 bases between the two ends. Here the CDR3 reads CASSRDLGTDTQYF. The DNA of the CDR3 is TGTGCCAGCAGCCGGGACTTGGGCACAGATACGCAGTATTTT. The full variable domain, rest sourced from reference TRBV9 and TRBJ2-3, is DSGVTQTPKHLITATGQRVTLRCSPRSGDLSVYWYQQSLDQGLQFLIQYYNGEERAKGNILERFSAQQFPDLHSELNLSSLELGDSALYFCASSRDLGTDTQYFGPGTRLTVL.

The rearrangement links TRBV20-1 to TRBJ2-7, with no clear D. From germline, CDR1 is DFQATT and CDR2 SNEGSKA (reference sequence). The CDR3 length is 14 residues. V gave up 1 base and J gave up 0 bases, with 10 bases separating them. In DNA, the CDR3 is TGCAGTGCTAGAGCGTCAACAAGCTCCTACGAGCAGTACTTC. Its translation: CSARASTSSYEQYF.

This clonotype was seen only a few times. The chain joins TRBV6-6 to TRBJ2-3; 8 bases map to TRBD1. CDR1 and CDR2 (germline): MNHNY, SVGAGI (reference sequence). V was clipped by 2 bases and J by 6 bases; unmatched bases: 13. This CDR3 spans 17 amino acids. CDR3 sequence reads: CASSYGTGVEFGDTQYF. The CDR3 DNA follows: TGTGCCAGCAGTTACGGGACAGGAGTTGAGTTCGGGGATACGCAGTATTTT.

This clonotype was seen ten or more times. The chain combines TRBV5-1 with TRBJ1-1; D is possibly TRBD1 (6 bases). V was pared by 10 bases and J by 4 bases, with 14 bases between. In germline, CDR1 is SGHRS, CDR2 YFSETQ. This CDR3 spans 12 amino acids. CDR3 region: CASRKGVTEAFF. The DNA of the CDR3 is TGCGCCTCCCGGAAGGGGGTCACTGAAGCTTTCTTT.

V and J are TRBV28 and TRBJ2-3; 12 nucleotides match TRBD1. This CDR3 has 15 amino acids. Trimming took 8 bases from V and 2 from J; bases not matched to a gene: 5. Per germline, CDR1 MDHEN and CDR2 SYDVKM. For the CDR3, the DNA is TGTGCCAGCTTGGGACAGGGGGCATACACAGATACGCAGTATTTT. Amino acids: CASLGQGAYTDTQYF.

This clonotype appeared a few times. This chain uses TRBV2 with TRBJ2-1, with TRBD2 identical over 12 bases. Germline values: CDR1 SNHLY, CDR2 FYNNEI. This CDR3 has 15 residues. V was pared by 6 bases and J by 8 bases, with 8 bases of the junction left unmatched. CDR3 coding DNA: TGTGCCAGCAGATCCGGGACTAGCGGGTTCTATGAGCAGTTCTTC. This encodes CASRSGTSGFYEQFF.